The 5 T cell receptor beta chains given below trace back to one sample, sequenced in a study of T cell changes during pregnancy in multiple sclerosis. The assay was immunoSEQ multiplex PCR, and TCRdb's table has in-frame clones only and misses some. The sample lists 100,000 to 140,000 clones, roughly 90% occurring once. The source was peripheral blood, collected in the third trimester of pregnancy. These receptors were taken from a female donor in good health, enrolled as a control in a pregnancy study.

V usage is TRBV6-5 and J usage is TRBJ1-2; the D gene is possibly TRBD1 (5 bases). The CDR3 spans 13 residues. Germline CDR1 reads MNHEY; CDR2 reads SVGAGI. V lost 2 bases, J lost 6 bases, and 10 bases lay in between. CDR3 loop: CASSYLGEDGYTF. In DNA form, the CDR3 reads TGTGCCAGCAGTTACCTGGGGGAGGATGGCTACACCTTC.

V gene TRBV5-8 combines with J gene TRBJ2-3; TRBD2 matches at 10 bases. V trimming: 5 bases; J trimming: 2 bases; junction bases outside the gene matches: 5. The length of the CDR3 is 15 residues. Germline values: CDR1 SGHTS, CDR2 YDEGEE. The CDR3 coding sequence is TGTGCCAGCAGTCAAGGACTAGCGGACACAGATACGCAGTATTTT. Amino acid sequence: CASSQGLADTDTQYF.

This rearrangement joins TRBV18 to TRBJ1-6; 8 nucleotides line up with TRBD1. V gave up 3 bases and J gave up 9 bases; unmatched junction bases: 10. The CDR3 is 16 residues long. CDR1 is KGHSH and CDR2 is LQKENI in the germline V gene. The CDR3 spells CASSPQTGVERSPLHF. In DNA, the CDR3 is TGTGCCAGCTCACCCCAGACAGGGGTAGAGCGTTCACCCCTCCACTTT.

This clone appeared a few times. The chain employs TRBV29-1 and TRBJ2-7; TRBD1 aligns across 9 bases. The germline gives CDR1 SQVTM, CDR2 ANQGSEA. The length of the CDR3 is 15 residues. The V segment lost 5 bases and the J segment 0 bases; nucleotides outside the gene matches: 8. The CDR3 here is CSVSPPGQGSYEQYF. CDR3 DNA: TGCAGCGTTTCGCCTCCGGGACAGGGCTCCTACGAGCAGTACTTC.

J is TRBJ2-5 and V is TRBV30; 7 nucleotides align to TRBD1. There are 15 residues in the CDR3. With 4 bases clipped from V and 0 bases from J, the junction kept 8 bases outside the gene matches. Germline assignment: CDR1 GTSNPN and CDR2 SVGIG (reference sequence). CDR3 DNA sequence: TGTGCCTGGACCTACAGGGGTCGGTACCAAGAGACCCAGTACTTC. Translation: CAWTYRGRYQETQYF.